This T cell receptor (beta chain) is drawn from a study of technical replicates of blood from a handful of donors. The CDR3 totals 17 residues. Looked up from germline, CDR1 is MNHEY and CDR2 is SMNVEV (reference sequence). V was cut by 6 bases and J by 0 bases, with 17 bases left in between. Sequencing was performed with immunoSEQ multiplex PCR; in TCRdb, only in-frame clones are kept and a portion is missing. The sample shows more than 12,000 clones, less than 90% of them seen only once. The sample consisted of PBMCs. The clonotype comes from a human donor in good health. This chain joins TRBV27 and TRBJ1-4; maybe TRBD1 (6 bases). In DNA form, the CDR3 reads TGTGCCAGCAGCCCCCACGGACAGTTTTCAACTAATGAAAAACTGTTTTTT. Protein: CASSPHGQFSTNEKLFF. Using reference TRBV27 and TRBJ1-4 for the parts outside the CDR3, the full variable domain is EAQVTQNPRYLITVTGKKLTVTCSQNMNHEYMSWYRQDPGLGLRQIYYSMNVEVTDKGDVPEGYKVSRKEKRNFPLILESPSPNQTSLYFCASSPHGQFSTNEKLFFGSGTQLSVL.